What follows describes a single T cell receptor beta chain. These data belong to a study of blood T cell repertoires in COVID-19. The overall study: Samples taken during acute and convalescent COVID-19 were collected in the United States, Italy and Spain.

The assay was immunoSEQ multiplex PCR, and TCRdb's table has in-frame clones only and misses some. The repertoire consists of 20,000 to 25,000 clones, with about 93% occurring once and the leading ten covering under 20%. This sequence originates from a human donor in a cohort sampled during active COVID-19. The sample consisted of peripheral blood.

The CDR3 loop reads CASSLQGSYGYTF. CDR3 coding DNA: TGCGCCAGCAGCCTCCAGGGAAGCTATGGCTACACCTTC. This chain uses TRBV4-3 with TRBJ1-2; perhaps TRBD1 as D (5 bases). The V and J ends lost 4 bases and 4 bases respectively, with 10 bases between them. There are 13 residues in the CDR3. Germline V CDR1 and CDR2: LGHNA, YSLEER.